This section outlines one T cell receptor (beta chain) sequence together with its context. In the source study's methods: Estimation of nucleated cell counts was performed using reference gene primer amplification. Data came from immunoSEQ multiplex PCR; TCRdb stores just in-frame clones and leaves some out. That table gives V, J and clone size, and the DNA gave D and trimming. The data contain around 140,000 clones, 84% of them singletons. The data are from a study of blood T cell repertoires in COVID-19. CDR1 and CDR2 (germline): MDHEN, SYDVKM. The length of the CDR3 is 15 residues. Trimming stripped 2 bases from V and 5 bases from J, with 15 bases between.

This clonotype originated in a man aged 35 to 55 with acute COVID-19. The J gene is TRBJ1-1, the V gene TRBV28; D is undetermined. Sequenced sample: PBMCs or T cells enriched from blood (not recorded which). The CDR3 sequence: CASSLAEGARTEAFF. The CDR3 DNA follows: TGTGCCAGCAGTTTAGCCGAGGGAGCCCGAACTGAAGCTTTCTTT.